Listed below are T cell receptor beta chains from one sample, sequenced in a study of post-analysis software for immune sequencing data. TCRdb passed the PCR reads through MiXCR, listing each CDR3 protein once. The sample contains some 500,000 distinct CDR3 sequences, roughly 46% of which appear only once. The sample taken for sequencing was blood. The receptors come from a girl between 10 and 17 years old with multiple sclerosis. Each CDR3 is given with its conserved first and last residue. The D gene is left open where the match is weak. The size of a clone is reported for some rows only, either as once, few or many, or as a class for expanded clones.

TRBD1,.,TRBV20-1,TRBJ2-7,CSARASDRASYEQYF,TGCAGTGCCAGAGCGTCCGACAGGGCCTCCTACGAGCAGTACTTC
TRBD2,.,TRBV9,TRBJ2-3,CASSVSPTSGPSTDTQYF,TGTGCCAGCAGCGTATCCCCCACTAGCGGTCCTAGCACAGATACGCAGTATTTT
.,.,TRBV9,TRBJ2-1,CASSVKGGEQFF,TGTGCCAGCAGCGTGAAAGGTGGTGAGCAGTTCTTC
.,many,TRBV28,TRBJ2-6,CASSLTGANVLTF,TGTGCCAGCAGTTTAACCGGGGCCAACGTCCTGACTTTC
TRBD1,.,TRBV10-3,TRBJ1-1,CAISVTGYMNTEAFF,TGTGCCATCAGTGTGACAGGGTATATGAACACTGAAGCTTTCTTT
.,.,TRBV18,TRBJ2-7,CASSPSAGLGEQYF,TGTGCCAGCTCACCATCGGCAGGGCTAGGCGAGCAGTACTTC
.,.,TRBV6-6,TRBJ2-1,CASSYSTPSYNERFF,TGTGCCAGCAGTTACTCGACCCCATCCTACAATGAGCGGTTCTTC
TRBD2,few,TRBV20-1,TRBJ2-1,CSARGLSGVSYNEQFF,TGCAGTGCTAGAGGCCTTAGCGGGGTCTCCTACAATGAGCAGTTCTTC
TRBD2,.,TRBV10-2,TRBJ2-3,CASSEGAGVMTDTQYF,TGCGCCAGCAGTGAAGGAGCGGGAGTTATGACAGATACGCAGTATTTT
TRBD2,.,TRBV29-1,TRBJ2-3,CSVEISGDTDTQYF,TGCAGCGTTGAGATTAGCGGGGACACAGATACGCAGTATTTT
TRBD2,.,TRBV20-1,TRBJ2-3,CSADRRLAGEGADTQYF,TGCAGTGCTGATCGACGACTAGCGGGAGAGGGGGCAGATACGCAGTATTTT
TRBD2,.,TRBV20-1,TRBJ2-1,CSAFHSGSSYNEQFF,TGCAGTGCTTTTCATAGCGGGAGCTCCTACAATGAGCAGTTCTTC
TRBD1,.,TRBV15,TRBJ2-1,CATNGMGMVIEGQGTLNEQFF,TGTGCCACCAATGGTATGGGGATGGTGATCGAGGGACAGGGTACGTTAAATGAGCAGTTCTTC
TRBD2,many,TRBV7-3,TRBJ2-1,CASSPGLAVYNEQFF,TGTGCCAGCAGCCCAGGACTAGCGGTCTACAATGAGCAGTTCTTC
.,.,TRBV10-3,TRBJ2-2,CAISEVSGELFF,TGTGCCATCAGTGAGGTCTCCGGGGAGCTGTTTTTT
TRBD1,.,TRBV5-1,TRBJ1-5,CASSLGGGKDQPQHF,TGCGCCAGCAGCTTGGGAGGGGGCAAGGATCAGCCCCAGCATTTT
.,few,TRBV7-9,TRBJ1-2,CASSLRDRGTRNSGYTF,TGTGCCAGCAGCTTACGTGATCGCGGCACCAGAAACTCTGGCTACACCTTC
TRBD2,.,TRBV12-3/TRBV12-4,TRBJ2-3,CASNLLAGSTDTQYF,TGTGCCAGCAACCTCCTAGCGGGGAGCACAGATACGCAGTATTTT
TRBD1,.,TRBV6-5,TRBJ2-7,CASSYSGQGIYEQYF,TGTGCCAGCAGTTACTCGGGACAGGGGATCTACGAGCAGTACTTC
.,.,TRBV12-3/TRBV12-4,TRBJ1-1,CASLSGVRGLSTEAFF,TGTGCCAGTCTTTCGGGGGTCCGGGGGCTCTCTACTGAAGCTTTCTTT
.,.,TRBV20-1,TRBJ2-7,CSARDPQGGLNEQYF,TGCAGTGCTAGAGATCCCCAGGGGGGTCTGAATGAGCAGTACTTC
.,few,TRBV20-1,TRBJ1-5,CSARDEGGPGQPQHF,TGCAGTGCTAGGGACGAGGGGGGGCCGGGTCAGCCCCAGCATTTT
.,few,TRBV7-6,TRBJ2-7,CASSSGPAAYEQYF,TGTGCCAGCAGCTCAGGACCGGCCGCCTACGAGCAGTACTTC
.,.,TRBV4-1,TRBJ2-7,CASSQDRVWRRGPSYEQYF,TGCGCCAGCAGCCAAGATAGGGTGTGGAGGCGGGGGCCTTCCTACGAGCAGTACTTC
.,.,TRBV20-1,TRBJ2-7,CSASDRRGEQYF,TGCAGTGCTTCCGACAGAAGAGGCGAGCAGTACTTC
.,.,TRBV3-1,TRBJ1-2,CASRGGDYGYTF,TGTGCCAGCCGGGGAGGGGACTATGGCTACACCTTC